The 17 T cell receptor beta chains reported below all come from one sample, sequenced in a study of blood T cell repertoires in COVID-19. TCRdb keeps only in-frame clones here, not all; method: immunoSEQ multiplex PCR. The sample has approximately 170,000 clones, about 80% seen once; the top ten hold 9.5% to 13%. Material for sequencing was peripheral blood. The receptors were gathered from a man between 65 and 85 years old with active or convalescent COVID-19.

The DNA of the CDR3 is TGTGCCAGCAGTCCAAGACTAGCGGGAGTGCCCTACAATGAGCAGTTCTTC. Protein product: CASSPRLAGVPYNEQFF. V usage is TRBV27 and J usage is TRBJ2-1, with TRBD2 matching 12 bases. Germline V gene data show CDR1 as MNHEY and CDR2 as SMNVEV (reference sequence). V dropped 5 bases and J dropped 2; count of bases not matched to a gene: 7. This CDR3 contains 17 residues.

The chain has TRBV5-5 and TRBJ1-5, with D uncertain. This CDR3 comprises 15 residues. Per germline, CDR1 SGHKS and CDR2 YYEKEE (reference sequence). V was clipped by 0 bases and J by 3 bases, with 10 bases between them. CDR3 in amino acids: CASSLVLAANQPQHF. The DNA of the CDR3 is TGTGCCAGCAGCTTGGTGCTGGCCGCCAATCAGCCCCAGCATTTT.

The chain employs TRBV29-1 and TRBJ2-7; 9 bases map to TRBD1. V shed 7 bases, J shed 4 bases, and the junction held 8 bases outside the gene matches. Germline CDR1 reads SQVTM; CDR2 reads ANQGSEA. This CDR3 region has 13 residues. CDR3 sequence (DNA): TGCAGCGGCCTGGGACAGGGCGAATACGAGCAGTACTTC. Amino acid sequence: CSGLGQGEYEQYF.

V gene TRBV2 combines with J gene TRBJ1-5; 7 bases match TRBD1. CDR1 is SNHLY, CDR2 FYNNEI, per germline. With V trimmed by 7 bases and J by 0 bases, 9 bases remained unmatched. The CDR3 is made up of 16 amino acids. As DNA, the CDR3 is TGTGCCAGCACCGTGGACAGGAGTTATAGCAATCAGCCCCAGCATTTT. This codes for CASTVDRSYSNQPQHF.

The CDR3 reads CASSTGTVNTEAFF. The CDR3 nucleotides are TGTGCCAGCTCAACCGGGACAGTGAACACTGAAGCTTTCTTT. The chain links TRBV18 to TRBJ1-1; the match to TRBD1 covers 7 bases. Losses at the gene ends were 5 bases for V and 0 bases for J; bases not matched to a gene: 3. CDR1 and CDR2 (germline): KGHSH, LQKENI. This CDR3 contains 14 residues.

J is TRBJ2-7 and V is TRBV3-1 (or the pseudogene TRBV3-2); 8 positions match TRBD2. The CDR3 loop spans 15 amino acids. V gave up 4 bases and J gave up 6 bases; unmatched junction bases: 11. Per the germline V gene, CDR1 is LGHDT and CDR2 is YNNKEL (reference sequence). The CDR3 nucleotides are TGTGCCAGCAGCCTTAGACTAGCGTGGGGAGCCGAGCAGTACTTC. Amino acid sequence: CASSLRLAWGAEQYF.

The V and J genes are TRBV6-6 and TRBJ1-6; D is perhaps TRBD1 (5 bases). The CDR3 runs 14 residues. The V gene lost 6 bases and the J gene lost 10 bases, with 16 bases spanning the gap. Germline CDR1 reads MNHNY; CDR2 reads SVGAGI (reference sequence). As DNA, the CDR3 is TGTGCCAGCAGCTCGGACATTCGAAGGTCACCCCTCCACTTT. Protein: CASSSDIRRSPLHF.

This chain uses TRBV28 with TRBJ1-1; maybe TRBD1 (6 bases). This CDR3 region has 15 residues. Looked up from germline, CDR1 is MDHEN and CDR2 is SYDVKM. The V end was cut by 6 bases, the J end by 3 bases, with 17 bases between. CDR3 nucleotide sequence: TGTGCCAGCAGGGTCTTGGGGGGGGCGGACACTGAAGCTTTCTTT. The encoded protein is CASRVLGGADTEAFF.

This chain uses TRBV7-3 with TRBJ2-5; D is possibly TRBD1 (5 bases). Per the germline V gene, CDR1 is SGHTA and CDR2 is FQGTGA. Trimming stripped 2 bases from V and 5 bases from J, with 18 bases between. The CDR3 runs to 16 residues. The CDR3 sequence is CASSLAGPSGWETQYF. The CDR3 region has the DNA TGTGCCAGCAGCTTAGCAGGGCCGTCGGGTTGGGAGACCCAGTACTTC.

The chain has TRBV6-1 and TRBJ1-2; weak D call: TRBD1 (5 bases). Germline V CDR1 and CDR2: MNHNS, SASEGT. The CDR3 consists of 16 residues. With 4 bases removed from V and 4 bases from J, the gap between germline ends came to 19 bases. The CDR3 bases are TGTGCCAGCAGTGGAAACCGGGACTCCAGACTCTATGGCTACACCTTC. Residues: CASSGNRDSRLYGYTF.

CDR3 region: CASRLRGLGEKLFF. The CDR3 nucleotides read TGTGCCAGCAGACTTAGGGGGCTAGGTGAAAAACTGTTTTTT. The rearrangement uses TRBV27 and TRBJ1-4; TRBD1 matches 7 bases. CDR3 size: 14 residues. The J segment lost 7 bases and the V segment lost 6 bases, leaving 8 bases of the junction unmatched. Germline assignment: CDR1 MNHEY and CDR2 SMNVEV (reference sequence).

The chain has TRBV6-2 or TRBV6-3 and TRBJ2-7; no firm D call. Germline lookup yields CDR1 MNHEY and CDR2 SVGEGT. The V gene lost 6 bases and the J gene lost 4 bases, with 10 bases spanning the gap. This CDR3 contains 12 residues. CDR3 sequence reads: CASSPGLYEQYF. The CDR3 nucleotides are TGTGCCAGCAGCCCCGGGTTATACGAGCAGTACTTC.

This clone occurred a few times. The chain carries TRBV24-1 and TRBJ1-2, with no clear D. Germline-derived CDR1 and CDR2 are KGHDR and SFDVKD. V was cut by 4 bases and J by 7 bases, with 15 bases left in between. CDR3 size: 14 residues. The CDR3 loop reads CATSDSSLSGGYTF. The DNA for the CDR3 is TGTGCCACCAGTGACTCGTCTTTAAGCGGTGGCTACACCTTC.

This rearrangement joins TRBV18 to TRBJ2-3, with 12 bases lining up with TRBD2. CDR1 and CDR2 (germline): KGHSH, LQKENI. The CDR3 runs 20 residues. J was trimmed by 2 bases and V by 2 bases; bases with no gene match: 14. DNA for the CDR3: TGTGCCAGCTCACCATTTTCGGCTAGCGGGAGGGCCCGGGTCACAGATACGCAGTATTTT. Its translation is CASSPFSASGRARVTDTQYF.

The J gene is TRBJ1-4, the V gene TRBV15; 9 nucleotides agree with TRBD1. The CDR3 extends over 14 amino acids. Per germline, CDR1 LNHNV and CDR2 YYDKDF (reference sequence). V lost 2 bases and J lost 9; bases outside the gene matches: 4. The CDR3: CATSRFTGGKKLFF. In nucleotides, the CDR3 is TGTGCCACCAGCAGATTCACAGGGGGCAAAAAACTGTTTTTT.

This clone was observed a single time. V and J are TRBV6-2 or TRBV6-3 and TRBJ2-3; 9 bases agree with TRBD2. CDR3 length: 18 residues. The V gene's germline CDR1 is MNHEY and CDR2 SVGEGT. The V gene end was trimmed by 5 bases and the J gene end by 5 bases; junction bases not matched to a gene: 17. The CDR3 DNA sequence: TGTGCCAGCAGTCCGCTCAGGGCTGCGGGAGGGCCGATAGATACGCAGTATTTT. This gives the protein CASSPLRAAGGPIDTQYF.

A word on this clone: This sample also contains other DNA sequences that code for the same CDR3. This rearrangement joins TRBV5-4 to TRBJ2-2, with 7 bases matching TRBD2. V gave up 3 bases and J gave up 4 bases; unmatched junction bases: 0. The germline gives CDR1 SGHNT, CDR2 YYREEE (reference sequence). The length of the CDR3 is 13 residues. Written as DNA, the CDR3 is TGTGCCAGCAGCTCGGGAGGCACCGGGGAGCTGTTTTTT. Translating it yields CASSSGGTGELFF.